These 14 T cell receptor beta chains came from one sample sequenced in a study of blood T cell repertoires in COVID-19. Method: immunoSEQ multiplex PCR; TCRdb's copy keeps in-frame clones and lacks some. The table shows about 100,000 clones, with around four fifths occurring only once. Sequencing used peripheral blood. The receptors derive from a woman aged 70-85 years with acute or convalescent COVID-19.

The chain has TRBV19 and TRBJ1-5; D remains unclear. CDR1 and CDR2 from the germline V gene are LNHDA and SQIVND (reference sequence). This CDR3 has 13 amino acids. The V end was cut by 3 bases, the J end by 7 bases, with 10 bases between. The CDR3 coding sequence is TGTGCCAGTAGTATGGGAGGTGACCAGCCCCAGCATTTT. As protein: CASSMGGDQPQHF.

J is TRBJ1-2 and V is TRBV21-1; the table gives TRBD1 as D, unverified against the DNA. TRBV21-1 is termed a pseudogene. The CDR3 sequence is 13 residues long. CDR3 sequence reads: CASSAQGNYGYTF. The CDR3 DNA sequence: TGTGCCAGCAGCGCACAGGGGAACTATGGCTACACCTTC.

This clone was observed many times. This rearrangement joins TRBV4-1 to TRBJ1-1; possible D gene TRBD1, 6 bases. The germline V gene has CDR1 MGHRA and CDR2 YSYEKL. The V gene lost 4 bases and the J gene lost 3 bases, with 12 bases spanning the gap. The CDR3 spans 14 residues. CDR3 DNA: TGCGCCAGCAGCCGACTGACAGGAGACACTGAAGCTTTCTTT. The encoded protein is CASSRLTGDTEAFF.

The chain has TRBV7-8 and TRBJ1-1; TRBD1 aligns across 7 bases. The germline CDR1 and CDR2 sequences are SGHVS and FQNEAQ. Losses at the gene ends were 5 bases for V and 5 bases for J; bases not matched to a gene: 14. The CDR3 is 16 residues long. The CDR3 reads CASSLSRRQGKTEAFF. The CDR3 DNA sequence: TGTGCCAGCAGCCTATCCCGCCGACAGGGTAAGACTGAAGCTTTCTTT.

The table lists this clone with a few counts. The rearrangement joins TRBV30 to TRBJ1-1; 9 nucleotides match TRBD1. This CDR3 region has 15 residues. The germline gives CDR1 GTSNPN, CDR2 SVGIG (reference sequence). V gave up 7 bases and J gave up 6 bases; unmatched junction bases: 15. This chain's CDR3 is CAYPIVRQGVSEAFF. CDR3 nucleotides: TGTGCCTACCCAATCGTTAGACAGGGGGTATCTGAAGCTTTCTTT. The full variable domain, rest sourced from reference TRBV30 and TRBJ1-1, is SQTIHQWPATLVQPVGSPLSLECTVEGTSNPNLYWYRQAAGRGLQLLFYSVGIGQISSEVPQNLSASRPQDRQFILSSKKLLLSDSGFYLCAYPIVRQGVSEAFFGQGTRLTVV.

This clone was seen just once. V usage is TRBV3-1 (or the pseudogene TRBV3-2) and J usage is TRBJ1-2; D might be TRBD1 (6 bases). Germline V gene lookup returns CDR1 LGHDT and CDR2 YNNKEL (reference sequence). The length of the CDR3 is 15 residues. Trimming took 1 base from V and 3 from J, leaving 12 bases between them. The CDR3 loop is CASSQVQGNYYGYTF. CDR3 DNA: TGTGCCAGCAGCCAAGTTCAGGGGAACTACTATGGCTACACCTTC.

The chain has TRBV7-2 and TRBJ1-6; TRBD1 matches at 12 bases. Germline assignment: CDR1 SGHTA and CDR2 FQGNSA. CDR3 size: 17 residues. J gave up 8 bases and V 5 bases, and 10 bases lay outside the gene matches. The CDR3 is CASSPSGTGGAYSPLHF. The CDR3 DNA is TGTGCCAGCAGCCCCTCCGGGACAGGGGGCGCTTATTCACCCCTCCACTTT.

V usage is TRBV7-9 and J usage is TRBJ2-5, with 10 bases that match TRBD2. The CDR3 contains 17 residues. The ends lost 4 bases at V and 5 bases at J; junction bases unmatched: 13. Germline loops: CDR1 SEHNR, CDR2 FQNEAQ (reference sequence). The CDR3 bases are TGTGCCAGCAGCTCCTCTTGGGGCCTAGCGGGGGTGGAGACCCAGTACTTC. This codes for CASSSSWGLAGVETQYF.

The CDR3 loop reads CASSRVGQTAYGYTF. CDR3 DNA sequence: TGTGCCAGCAGCCGAGTGGGACAGACGGCCTATGGCTACACCTTC. The V and J genes are TRBV27 and TRBJ1-2, with 7 positions matching TRBD1. The CDR3 has 15 amino acids. The trim removed 6 bases at V and 4 bases at J, leaving 11 bases unmatched. Germline V CDR1 and CDR2: MNHEY, SMNVEV (reference sequence).

The chain carries TRBV19 and TRBJ1-4; D call uncertain. Germline V CDR1 and CDR2: LNHDA, SQIVND (reference sequence). The CDR3 has 14 residues. The germline V and J ends were trimmed by 6 bases and 0 bases, with 8 bases remaining between them. CDR3 amino acids: CASRMSATNEKLFF. CDR3 DNA: TGTGCCAGTAGAATGAGCGCAACTAATGAAAAACTGTTTTTT.

The gene calls are TRBV4-2 and TRBJ2-3, with TRBD2 matching 9 bases. Trimming removed 1 base from V and 3 bases from J; junction bases left unmatched: 5. The V gene's germline CDR1 is LGHNA and CDR2 YNFKEQ. The CDR3 length is 16 residues. The CDR3 reads CASSQVAGEGTDTQYF. The CDR3 region has the DNA TGTGCCAGCAGCCAAGTAGCGGGGGAGGGGACAGATACGCAGTATTTT.

The J gene is TRBJ2-3, the V gene TRBV5-6, with 9 bases matching TRBD2. This CDR3 contains 16 residues. Trimming at V came to 1 base and at J to 4 bases, leaving 7 bases not matched to a gene. Germline V CDR1 and CDR2: SGHDT, YYEEEE. CDR3 DNA sequence: TGTGCCAGCAGCTTGATCGGCGGGGGGGCCCCAGATACGCAGTATTTT. Its protein is CASSLIGGGAPDTQYF.

The rearrangement uses TRBV7-2 and TRBJ2-5, with 10 bases aligning to TRBD2. The germline V gene encodes CDR1 SGHTA and CDR2 FQGNSA. The CDR3 contains 14 residues. Losses at the gene ends were 4 bases for V and 7 bases for J; bases not matched to a gene: 6. This CDR3 is CASSSLAGVGTQYF. CDR3 coding DNA: TGTGCCAGCAGCTCCCTAGCGGGGGTCGGGACCCAGTACTTC.

The chain links TRBV5-5 to TRBJ2-2, with D tentatively TRBD1 (5 bases). Germline-derived CDR1 and CDR2 are SGHKS and YYEKEE (reference sequence). Trimming stripped 3 bases from V and 0 bases from J, with 12 bases between. The CDR3 runs 16 residues. The CDR3 loop is CASSSRQLANTGELFF. The CDR3 DNA follows: TGTGCCAGCAGCTCCCGACAGCTTGCGAACACCGGGGAGCTGTTTTTT.